Detailed here is one T cell receptor beta chain. The CDR3 totals 15 residues. Germline lookup yields CDR1 SGHNT and CDR2 YYREEE (reference sequence). Trimming removed 0 bases at V and 3 bases at J, with 10 bases between. Every bit of the isolated RNA underwent reverse transcription, so sequencing read expressed TCRB transcripts. Data came from immunoSEQ multiplex PCR; TCRdb stores just in-frame clones and leaves some out. The sample yields about 240,000 clones, about 26% seen once. The sample comes from a study of beta chain features in type 1 diabetes. Sample: central memory CD4+ T cells from blood. The genes are TRBV5-4 and TRBJ2-1; unclear D gene. The receptor was derived from a man aged 25 to 45 in good health. Here the CDR3 DNA reads TGTGCCAGCAGCTTGGATGTAAACAGCTACAATGAGCAGTTCTTC. Translated: CASSLDVNSYNEQFF.